The 30 T cell receptor beta chains reported below all come from one sample, sequenced in a study of T cell responses to AZD1222 COVID-19 vaccine. Method: immunoSEQ multiplex PCR; TCRdb's copy keeps in-frame clones and lacks some. Among about 190,000 clones listed, 85% to 95% were seen once. The sample was peripheral blood, taken on day 0 of AZD1222 vaccination. Every receptor here comes from an adult in good health.

The rearrangement joins TRBV9 to TRBJ2-5; 8 nucleotides agree with TRBD2. V shed 4 bases, J shed 1 base, and the junction held 3 bases outside the gene matches. CDR3 size: 14 residues. CDR1 and CDR2 from the germline V gene are SGDLS and YYNGEE. CDR3 amino acids: CASSFAGGQETQYF. Written as DNA, the CDR3 is TGTGCCAGCAGCTTCGCGGGGGGCCAAGAGACCCAGTACTTC.

CDR3: CASSQEGGPWTQYF. The DNA for the CDR3 is TGCGCCAGCAGCCAAGAGGGGGGCCCGTGGACCCAGTACTTC. The chain combines TRBV4-1 with TRBJ2-5, with D perhaps assigned TRBD1 or TRBD2 (6 bases each). CDR3 size: 14 residues. From germline, CDR1 is MGHRA and CDR2 YSYEKL. V was pared by 0 bases and J by 7 bases, with 12 bases between.

The count of this clone is one. The chain carries TRBV6-2 or TRBV6-3 and TRBJ1-1, with a weak D call TRBD1 (6 bases). The CDR3 spans 14 residues. The germline CDR1 and CDR2 sequences are MNHEY and SVGEGT. Trimming removed 1 base from V and 2 bases from J, with 8 bases in between. CDR3 nucleotide sequence: TGTGCCAGCAGTTACTGGGGACAAAACACTGAAGCTTTCTTT. Translated, it gives CASSYWGQNTEAFF.

V and J are TRBV4-1 and TRBJ1-1; no clear D gene. The CDR3 sequence is 15 residues long. Germline V gene sequence: CDR1 MGHRA, CDR2 YSYEKL. Trimming removed 1 base at V and 5 bases at J, with 14 bases between. CDR3: CASSQGRGRVTEAFF. The CDR3 bases are TGCGCCAGCAGCCAAGGTCGGGGTAGGGTTACTGAAGCTTTCTTT.

The chain is built from TRBV19 and TRBJ2-1; 7 bases agree with TRBD2. The CDR3 has 15 residues. The J segment lost 4 bases and the V segment lost 8 bases, leaving 11 bases of the junction unmatched. In germline, CDR1 is LNHDA, CDR2 SQIVND (reference sequence). CDR3 sequence (DNA): TGTGCCAGTTCCCCGGGGGGTTTAATTTACAATGAGCAGTTCTTC. Protein sequence: CASSPGGLIYNEQFF.

The rearrangement joins TRBV9 to TRBJ1-4; D possibly corresponds to TRBD1 (6 bases). Germline V gene sequence: CDR1 SGDLS, CDR2 YYNGEE. The V gene lost 4 bases and the J gene lost 0 bases, with 7 bases spanning the gap. The CDR3 sequence is 14 residues long. The CDR3 coding sequence is TGTGCCAGCAGCTGGACAGCAACTAATGAAAAACTGTTTTTT. Protein: CASSWTATNEKLFF. The variable domain in full, completed from reference TRBV9 and TRBJ1-4, reads DSGVTQTPKHLITATGQRVTLRCSPRSGDLSVYWYQQSLDQGLQFLIQYYNGEERAKGNILERFSAQQFPDLHSELNLSSLELGDSALYFCASSWTATNEKLFFGSGTQLSVL.

V usage is TRBV4-1 and J usage is TRBJ2-5; 10 bases match TRBD2. Germline V lookup: CDR1 MGHRA, CDR2 YSYEKL. Trimming cost V 0 bases and J 4 bases; bases outside gene matches: 11. This CDR3 contains 18 residues. CDR3 in amino acids: CASSQDSLLAGYRETQYF. The CDR3 DNA reads as TGCGCCAGCAGCCAAGACTCCCTACTAGCGGGGTACCGAGAGACCCAGTACTTC.

This chain links TRBV7-3 with TRBJ2-1; D is possibly TRBD2 (7 bases). CDR3 length: 15 amino acids. Germline assignment: CDR1 SGHTA and CDR2 FQGTGA. The V and J ends lost 2 bases and 4 bases respectively, with 12 bases between them. The CDR3 DNA follows: TGTGCCAGCAGCTTAGGGGCGGGGGCGTACAATGAGCAGTTCTTC. It translates to CASSLGAGAYNEQFF.

V usage is TRBV3-1 (or the pseudogene TRBV3-2) and J usage is TRBJ1-3; D is ambiguous. The CDR3 has 15 residues. The germline CDR1 and CDR2 sequences are LGHDT and YNNKEL (reference sequence). Trimming stripped 1 base from V and 2 bases from J, with 9 bases between. Here the CDR3 reads CASSQGSGTGNTIYF. The CDR3 coding sequence is TGTGCCAGCAGCCAAGGGAGCGGGACTGGAAACACCATATATTTT.

The V call is TRBV7-2, the J call TRBJ2-5; a possible D gene is TRBD2 (6 bases). The germline gives CDR1 SGHTA, CDR2 FQGNSA. This CDR3 contains 14 residues. Trimming pared 5 bases from V and 5 bases from J, leaving 15 bases between. This chain's CDR3 is CASSPMGLAETQYF. CDR3 nucleotide sequence: TGTGCCAGCAGCCCCATGGGGCTAGCGGAGACCCAGTACTTC.

The chain employs TRBV29-1 and TRBJ1-1; TRBD1 is a possible D gene (6 bases). The CDR3 runs 12 residues. The germline V gene encodes CDR1 SQVTM and CDR2 ANQGSEA. V lost 7 bases and J lost 4, with 13 bases in between. The CDR3 is CSERTVSTEAFF. CDR3 sequence (DNA): TGCAGCGAGAGGACAGTCTCCACTGAAGCTTTCTTT. Filled out from reference TRBV29-1 and TRBJ1-1, the complete variable domain reads SAVISQKPSRDICQRGTSLTIQCQVDSQVTMMFWYRQQPGQSLTLIATANQGSEATYESGFVIDKFPISRPNLTFSTLTVSNMSPEDSSIYLCSERTVSTEAFFGQGTRLTVV.

In its sample, this clone was seen once. J is TRBJ2-5 and V is TRBV19; TRBD1 matches at 10 bases. This CDR3 comprises 14 residues. The J segment lost 3 bases and the V segment lost 5 bases, leaving 3 bases of the junction unmatched. Germline-derived CDR1 and CDR2 are LNHDA and SQIVND (reference sequence). The DNA of the CDR3 is TGTGCCAGTAGTGGAGGGACAGGGGAAGAGACCCAGTACTTC. This codes for CASSGGTGEETQYF. The whole variable domain, filled in from reference TRBV19 and TRBJ2-5, reads DGGITQSPKYLFRKEGQNVTLSCEQNLNHDAMYWYRQDPGQGLRLIYYSQIVNDFQKGDIAEGYSVSREKKESFPLTVTSAQKNPTAFYLCASSGGTGEETQYFGPGTRLLVL.

The chain carries TRBV5-1 and TRBJ2-5; the match to TRBD1 covers 7 bases. Looked up from germline, CDR1 is SGHRS and CDR2 is YFSETQ. The CDR3 covers 17 residues. Trimming cost V 4 bases and J 2 bases; bases outside gene matches: 14. As DNA, the CDR3 is TGCGCCAGCAGCGCCATGCCGGGACAGCGAAAACAAGAGACCCAGTACTTC. As protein: CASSAMPGQRKQETQYF.

V is TRBV19 and J is TRBJ1-5, with D perhaps matching TRBD1 (5 bases). The ends were cut back, 5 bases at V and 4 bases at J, with 18 bases in the middle. CDR1 and CDR2 (germline): LNHDA, SQIVND (reference sequence). The CDR3 has 16 residues. DNA of the CDR3: TGTGCCAGTAGTGCCGACAGTGTTACACTAAATCAGCCCCAGCATTTT. It translates to CASSADSVTLNQPQHF. Drawing the rest from reference TRBV19 and TRBJ1-5, the complete variable domain is DGGITQSPKYLFRKEGQNVTLSCEQNLNHDAMYWYRQDPGQGLRLIYYSQIVNDFQKGDIAEGYSVSREKKESFPLTVTSAQKNPTAFYLCASSADSVTLNQPQHFGDGTRLSIL.

With respect to this clone: Compared with germline, one end of the junction differs, possibly owing to a read error. The chain combines TRBV19 with TRBJ1-4; 7 bases are a match to TRBD1. CDR3 length equals 15 residues. Germline V gene data show CDR1 as LNHDA and CDR2 as SQIVND (reference sequence). The CDR3 sequence is CASRIASDRNEKLFF. CDR3 DNA sequence: TGTGCCAGTAGGATAGCGTCGGACAGGAATGAAAAACTGTTTTTT. The variable domain in full, with the rest retrieved from reference TRBV19 and TRBJ1-4, is DGGITQSPKYLFRKEGQNVTLSCEQNLNHDAMYWYRQDPGQGLRLIYYSQIVNDFQKGDIAEGYSVSREKKESFPLTVTSAQKNPTAFYLCASRIASDRNEKLFFGSGTQLSVL.

This sequence joins TRBV9 and TRBJ1-2; D perhaps matches TRBD1 (5 bases). The CDR3 length is 12 residues. Germline assignment: CDR1 SGDLS and CDR2 YYNGEE. V was cut by 0 bases and J by 6 bases, with 6 bases left in between. The CDR3 spells CASSVARDGYTF. CDR3 nucleotides: TGTGCCAGCAGCGTAGCCAGGGATGGCTACACCTTC. The whole variable domain, remainder taken from reference TRBV9 and TRBJ1-2, is DSGVTQTPKHLITATGQRVTLRCSPRSGDLSVYWYQQSLDQGLQFLIQYYNGEERAKGNILERFSAQQFPDLHSELNLSSLELGDSALYFCASSVARDGYTFGSGTRLTVV.

The chain is built from TRBV5-6 and TRBJ1-1; 12 bases match TRBD1. With 4 bases clipped from V and 13 bases from J, the junction kept 20 bases outside the gene matches. The germline gives CDR1 SGHDT, CDR2 YYEEEE. This CDR3 is 17 amino acids long. CDR3 region: CASSQGTGGLRVARGFF. Written as DNA, the CDR3 is TGTGCCAGCAGCCAGGGGACAGGGGGCCTGAGAGTAGCCCGCGGTTTCTTT. Full variable domain (rest looked up from reference TRBV5-6 and TRBJ1-1): DAGVTQSPTHLIKTRGQQVTLRCSPKSGHDTVSWYQQALGQGPQFIFQYYEEEERQRGNFPDRFSGHQFPNYSSELNVNALLLGDSALYLCASSQGTGGLRVARGFFGQGTRLTVV.

V is TRBV27 and J is TRBJ2-1; TRBD1 matches at 7 bases. V lost 8 bases, J lost 1 base, and 5 bases stayed unmatched. Germline CDR1 and CDR2: MNHEY and SMNVEV (reference sequence). The CDR3 contains 14 residues. As DNA, the CDR3 is TGTGCCAGCGGATGGGGACAGTCCTACAATGAGCAGTTCTTC. Translation gives CASGWGQSYNEQFF.

This chain links TRBV3-1 (or the pseudogene TRBV3-2) with TRBJ2-6, with D unresolved. V was pared by 1 base and J by 4 bases, with 2 bases between. The germline CDR1 and CDR2 sequences are LGHDT and YNNKEL (reference sequence). This CDR3 has 13 residues. The CDR3 DNA is TGTGCCAGCAGCCAAGCCGGGGCCAACGTCCTGACTTTC. Translation gives CASSQAGANVLTF.

This sequence joins TRBV28 and TRBJ2-1; TRBD2 aligns across 8 bases. The CDR3 is made up of 16 amino acids. Trimming at V came to 4 bases and at J to 8 bases, leaving 13 bases not matched to a gene. Germline V gives CDR1 MDHEN, CDR2 SYDVKM. In DNA form, the CDR3 reads TGTGCCAGCAGTTCAGCGGGCGCGGGGGGCGGGGATGAGCAGTTCTTC. It specifies CASSSAGAGGGDEQFF.

This clone was found once. The chain links TRBV5-6 to TRBJ2-7, with D possibly being TRBD1 (5 bases). The V gene's germline CDR1 is SGHDT and CDR2 YYEEEE. V was cut by 3 bases and J by 4 bases, with 11 bases left in between. CDR3 length: 13 amino acids. CDR3 loop: CASSSGTGYEQYF. CDR3 nucleotides: TGTGCCAGCAGCTCAGGTACAGGATACGAGCAGTACTTC.

The chain has TRBV29-1 and TRBJ1-5, with D maybe TRBD1 (5 bases). The V end was cut by 1 base, the J end by 8 bases, with 12 bases between. Germline CDR1 is SQVTM and CDR2 is ANQGSEA. The CDR3 is made up of 13 amino acids. The CDR3 sequence: CSVEGQGGEPQHF. DNA of the CDR3: TGCAGCGTTGAAGGCCAGGGAGGAGAGCCCCAGCATTTT.

Regarding this clone: Different DNA sequences within this sample yield the same CDR3. The chain employs TRBV2 and TRBJ1-1; D is unclear. This CDR3 has 8 residues. Trimming left V 3 bases short and J 11 bases short, with 1 base between. The germline CDR1 and CDR2 sequences are SNHLY and FYNNEI. The CDR3 loop reads CASSEAFF. The CDR3, as DNA: TGTGCCAGCAGTGAGGCTTTCTTT. Looking up the rest from reference TRBV2 and TRBJ1-1 gives the full variable domain: EPEVTQTPSHQVTQMGQEVILRCVPISNHLYFYWYRQILGQKVEFLVSFYNNEISEKSEIFDDQFSVERPDGSNFTLKIRSTKLEDSAMYFCASSEAFFGQGTRLTVV.

The rearrangement links TRBV6-2 or TRBV6-3 to TRBJ1-5, with TRBD1 matching 10 bases. The CDR3 covers 14 residues. The germline V gene encodes CDR1 MNHEY and CDR2 SVGEGT. V dropped 5 bases and J dropped 7; count of bases not matched to a gene: 5. DNA of the CDR3: TGTGCCAGCAGTCGCCTGACAGGGGGCCAGCCCCAGCATTTT. Translated, it gives CASSRLTGGQPQHF.

The chain is built from TRBV9 and TRBJ1-1; a possible D gene is TRBD1 (6 bases). With 0 bases removed from V and 4 bases from J, the gap between germline ends came to 10 bases. The germline V gene encodes CDR1 SGDLS and CDR2 YYNGEE. This CDR3 has 14 amino acids. In DNA, the CDR3 is TGTGCCAGCAGCGTAGAGGGGGGGCCCACTGAAGCTTTCTTT. It specifies CASSVEGGPTEAFF.

The chain is built from TRBV28 and TRBJ1-3; D is undetermined. The length of the CDR3 is 14 residues. The ends were cut back, 9 bases at V and 2 bases at J, with 14 bases in the middle. The germline V gene has CDR1 MDHEN and CDR2 SYDVKM. The CDR3 sequence is CASGSFHTGNTIYF. The CDR3 DNA reads TGTGCCAGTGGCAGCTTCCACACTGGAAACACCATATATTTT.

The chain employs TRBV3-1 (or the pseudogene TRBV3-2) and TRBJ2-5; 8 bases line up with TRBD2. The CDR3 is made up of 14 amino acids. Trimming cost V 1 base and J 5 bases; bases outside gene matches: 3. CDR1 and CDR2 (germline): LGHDT, YNNKEL (reference sequence). The CDR3 region has the DNA TGTGCCAGCAGCCAAGGCAGCGGGGGTGAGACCCAGTACTTC. It specifies CASSQGSGGETQYF.

This chain joins TRBV9 and TRBJ1-5, with D hard to call. This CDR3 has 15 residues. Germline lookup yields CDR1 SGDLS and CDR2 YYNGEE. With 1 base removed from V and 6 bases from J, the gap between germline ends came to 14 bases. The CDR3 spells CASSVSPGDGQPQHF. The CDR3 nucleotides are TGTGCCAGCAGCGTAAGCCCGGGTGATGGTCAGCCCCAGCATTTT. The full variable domain, rest sourced from reference TRBV9 and TRBJ1-5, is DSGVTQTPKHLITATGQRVTLRCSPRSGDLSVYWYQQSLDQGLQFLIQYYNGEERAKGNILERFSAQQFPDLHSELNLSSLELGDSALYFCASSVSPGDGQPQHFGDGTRLSIL.

This sequence joins TRBV27 and TRBJ1-6, with D uncertain. Per germline, CDR1 MNHEY and CDR2 SMNVEV (reference sequence). Trimming pared 5 bases from V and 4 bases from J, leaving 18 bases between. This CDR3 has 17 amino acids. Written as DNA, the CDR3 is TGTGCCAGCAGTACGCCAAGGGTTGAAGGGTATAATTCACCCCTCCACTTT. Amino acid sequence: CASSTPRVEGYNSPLHF.

This clone was detected only once. V gene TRBV7-9 combines with J gene TRBJ2-7; D is unclear. CDR1 and CDR2 from the germline V gene are SEHNR and FQNEAQ (reference sequence). The CDR3 has 15 amino acids. V was cut by 3 bases and J by 0 bases, with 12 bases left in between. The CDR3 region has the DNA TGTGCCAGCAGCTTTGGTCGGCGTAACTCCTACGAGCAGTACTTC. As protein: CASSFGRRNSYEQYF.